This TCR beta chain appears in the sequencing data of a study of shared clonotypes between healthy human individuals. Profiled with immunoSEQ multiplex PCR; TCRdb holds only in-frame clones, not every one. Of under 750,000 clones in the sample, about two thirds were seen once. In the CD4+ fraction, cells were divided into CD45RA+ naive and CD45RA-negative memory subsets. A remark on this clone: Its antigen is undetermined.

The CDR3 is 14 residues long. Trimming took 4 bases from V and 5 from J, leaving 15 bases between them. The germline V gene has CDR1 SGHRS and CDR2 YFSETQ. Study results and caveats: Roughly 5% was the fraction of naive CD4 clonotypes found shared across four donors.

The V gene is TRBV5-1, the J gene TRBJ2-5, with a possible D match to TRBD1 (5 bases). The clonotype was recovered from a woman aged 30 to 39 in good health. The specimen sequenced was memory CD4+ T cells sorted from blood. The subset was: CD45RA-negative fraction. CDR3 loop: CASSPMPGKETQYF. Written as DNA, the CDR3 is TGCGCCAGCAGCCCAATGCCAGGGAAGGAGACCCAGTACTTC.